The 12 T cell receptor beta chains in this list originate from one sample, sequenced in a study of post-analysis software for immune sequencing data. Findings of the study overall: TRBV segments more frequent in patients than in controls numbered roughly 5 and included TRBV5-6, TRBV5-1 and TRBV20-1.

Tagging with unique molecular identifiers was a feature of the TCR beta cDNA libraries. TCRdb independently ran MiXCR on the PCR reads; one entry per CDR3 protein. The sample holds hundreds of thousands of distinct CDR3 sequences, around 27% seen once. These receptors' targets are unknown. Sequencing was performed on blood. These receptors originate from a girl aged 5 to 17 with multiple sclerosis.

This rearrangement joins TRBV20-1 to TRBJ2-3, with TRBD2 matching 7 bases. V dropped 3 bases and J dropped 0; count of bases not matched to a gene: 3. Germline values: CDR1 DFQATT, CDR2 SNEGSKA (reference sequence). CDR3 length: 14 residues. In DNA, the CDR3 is TGCAGTGCTAGGCGGGAGATTAGCACAGATACGCAGTATTTT. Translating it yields CSARREISTDTQYF.

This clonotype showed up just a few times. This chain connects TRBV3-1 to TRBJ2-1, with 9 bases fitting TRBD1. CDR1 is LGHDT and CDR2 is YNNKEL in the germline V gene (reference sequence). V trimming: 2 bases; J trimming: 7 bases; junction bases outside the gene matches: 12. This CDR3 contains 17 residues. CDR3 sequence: CASSQLRDRAIGNEQFF. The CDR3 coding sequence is TGTGCCAGCAGCCAACTTCGGGACAGGGCAATTGGGAATGAGCAGTTCTTC.

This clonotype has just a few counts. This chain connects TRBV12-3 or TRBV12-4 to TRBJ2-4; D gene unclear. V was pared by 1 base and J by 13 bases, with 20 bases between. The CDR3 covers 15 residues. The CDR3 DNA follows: TGTGCCAGCAGTTTAGGCGCGGTTCCCACCGGAGAGCAGTACTTC. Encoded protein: CASSLGAVPTGEQYF.

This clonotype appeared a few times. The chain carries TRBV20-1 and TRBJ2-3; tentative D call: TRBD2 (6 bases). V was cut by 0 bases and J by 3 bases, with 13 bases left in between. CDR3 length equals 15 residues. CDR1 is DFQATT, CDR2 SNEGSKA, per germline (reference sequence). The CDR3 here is CSAREGGDVTDTQYF. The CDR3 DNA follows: TGCAGTGCTAGAGAAGGCGGGGATGTAACAGATACGCAGTATTTT.

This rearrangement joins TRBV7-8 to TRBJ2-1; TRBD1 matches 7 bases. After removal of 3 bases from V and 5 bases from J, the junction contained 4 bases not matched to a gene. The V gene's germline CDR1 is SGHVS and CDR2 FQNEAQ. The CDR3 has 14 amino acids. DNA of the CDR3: TGTGCCAGCAGCTTTGACAGGGCCCACAATGAGCAGTTCTTC. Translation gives CASSFDRAHNEQFF. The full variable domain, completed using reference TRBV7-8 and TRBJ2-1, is GAGVSQSPRYKVAKRGQDVALRCDPISGHVSLFWYQQALGQGPEFLTYFQNEAQLDKSGLPSDRFFAERPEGSVSTLKIQRTQQEDSAVYLCASSFDRAHNEQFFGPGTRLTVL.

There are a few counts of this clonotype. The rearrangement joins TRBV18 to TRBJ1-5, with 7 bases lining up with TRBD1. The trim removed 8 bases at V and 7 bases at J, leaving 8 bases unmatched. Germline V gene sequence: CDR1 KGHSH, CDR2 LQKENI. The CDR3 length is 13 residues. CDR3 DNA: TGTGCCAGCCAGGGGGGGCCCAGGCAGCCCCAGCATTTT. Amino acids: CASQGGPRQPQHF.

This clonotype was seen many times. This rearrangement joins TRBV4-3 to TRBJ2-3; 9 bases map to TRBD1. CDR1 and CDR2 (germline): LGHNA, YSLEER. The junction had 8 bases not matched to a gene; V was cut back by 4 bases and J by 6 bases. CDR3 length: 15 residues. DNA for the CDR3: TGCGCCAGCAGCCCCCGGGACAGGGTCGCTGATACGCAGTATTTT. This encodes CASSPRDRVADTQYF.

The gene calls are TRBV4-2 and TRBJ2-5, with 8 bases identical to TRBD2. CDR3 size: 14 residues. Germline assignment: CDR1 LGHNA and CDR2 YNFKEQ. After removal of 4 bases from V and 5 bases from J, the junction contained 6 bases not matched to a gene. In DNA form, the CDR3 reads TGTGCCAGCAGCCGAGATTCTAGCGGGGAGACCCAGTACTTC. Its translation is CASSRDSSGETQYF.

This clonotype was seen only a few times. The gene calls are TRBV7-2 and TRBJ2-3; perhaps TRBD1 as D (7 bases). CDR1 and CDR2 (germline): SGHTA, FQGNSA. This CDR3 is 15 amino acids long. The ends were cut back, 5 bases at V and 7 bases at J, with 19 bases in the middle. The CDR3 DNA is TGTGCCAGCAGCCCCGCGGGACAGACTCAACATACGCAGTATTTT. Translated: CASSPAGQTQHTQYF.

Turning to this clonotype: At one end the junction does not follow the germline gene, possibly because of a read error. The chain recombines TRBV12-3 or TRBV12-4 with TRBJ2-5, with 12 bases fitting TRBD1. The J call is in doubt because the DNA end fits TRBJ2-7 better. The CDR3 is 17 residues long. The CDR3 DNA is TGTACCAGCAGTTCCGGGACAGGGGGCGGCCTAGCCTACGAGCAGTACTTC. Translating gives CTSSSGTGGGLAYEQYF.

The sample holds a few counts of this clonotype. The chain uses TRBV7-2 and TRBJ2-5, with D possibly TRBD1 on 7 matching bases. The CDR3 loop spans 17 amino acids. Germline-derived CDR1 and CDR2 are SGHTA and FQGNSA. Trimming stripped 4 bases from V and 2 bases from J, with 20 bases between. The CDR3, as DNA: TGTGCCAGCAGCTACGGGGGACAGCCGCTAATTCAAGAGACCCAGTACTTC. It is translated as CASSYGGQPLIQETQYF.

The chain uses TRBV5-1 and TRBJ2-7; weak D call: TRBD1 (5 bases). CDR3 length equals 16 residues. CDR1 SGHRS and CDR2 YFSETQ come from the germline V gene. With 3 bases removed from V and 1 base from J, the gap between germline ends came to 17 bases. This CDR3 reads CASSSGLGPQSYEQYF. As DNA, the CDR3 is TGCGCCAGCAGCTCTGGTTTGGGGCCACAGTCCTACGAGCAGTACTTC.